These 8 T cell receptor beta chains share one sample of origin, sequenced in a study of post-analysis software for immune sequencing data. Unique molecular identifiers were built into the TCR beta cDNA libraries. One entry per CDR3 protein, called by TCRdb with MiXCR from the PCR reads. Seen here are more than 500,000 distinct CDR3 sequences, 34% observed once, and the top ten hold approximately 6%. These receptors' targets are unknown. General observations from the study: Controls had lower frequencies than patients of roughly five TRBV segments, which included TRBV5-6, TRBV5-1 and TRBV20-1.

Sequenced: blood. These TCRs come from a girl aged 2-17 years with multiple sclerosis.

This clonotype occurred a few times. The chain recombines TRBV6-2 or TRBV6-3 with TRBJ2-3, with D possibly being TRBD2 (6 bases). The CDR3 has 14 amino acids. Germline-derived CDR1 and CDR2 are MNHEY and SVGEGT. V was trimmed by 4 bases and J by 5 bases, leaving 13 bases between them. The CDR3 coding sequence is TGTGCCAGCAGTTCCCACGTGACTAGAGATACGCAGTATTTT. This translates into CASSSHVTRDTQYF.

This clonotype has ten or more counts. The chain recombines TRBV5-1 with TRBJ2-5; TRBD2 might be the D (6 bases). Trimming pared 4 bases from V and 1 base from J, leaving 11 bases between. The CDR3 has 14 residues. The germline V gene has CDR1 SGHRS and CDR2 YFSETQ. CDR3 in amino acids: CASSLGLLQETQYF. The CDR3 coding sequence is TGCGCCAGCAGCCTCGGACTACTCCAAGAGACCCAGTACTTC.

J is TRBJ2-1 and V is TRBV20-1, with 8 positions matching TRBD1. Germline CDR1 and CDR2: DFQATT and SNEGSKA (reference sequence). Trimming at V came to 7 bases and at J to 6 bases, leaving 5 bases not matched to a gene. This CDR3 region has 12 residues. The CDR3 nucleotides are TGCAGTGTCTTCGACAGGGGCAATGAGCAGTTCTTC. Protein product: CSVFDRGNEQFF.

The V and J genes are TRBV5-1 and TRBJ1-2, with a tentative D call TRBD1 (6 bases). V was cut by 0 bases and J by 8 bases, with 17 bases left in between. The CDR3 loop spans 15 amino acids. The germline V gene has CDR1 SGHRS and CDR2 YFSETQ. CDR3 sequence: CASSLDVRGTYGYTF. The CDR3 coding sequence is TGCGCCAGCAGCTTGGATGTCAGGGGCACCTACGGCTACACCTTC.

This chain uses TRBV29-1 with TRBJ1-6, with 11 positions matching TRBD1. Germline-derived CDR1 and CDR2 are SQVTM and ANQGSEA. This CDR3 is built from 14 residues. V was pared by 7 bases and J by 9 bases, with 8 bases of the junction left unmatched. As DNA, the CDR3 is TGCAGCGCCAGGGACAGGGGGTATGGTTCACCCCTCCACTTT. The encoded protein is CSARDRGYGSPLHF.

This clonotype was detected many times. The genes are TRBV29-1 and TRBJ2-3; 9 positions match TRBD1. The CDR3 sequence is 13 residues long. J lost 1 base, V lost 7 bases, and 3 bases had no gene match. Germline-derived CDR1 and CDR2 are SQVTM and ANQGSEA. CDR3 protein: CSAGDRGTDTQYF. Written as DNA, the CDR3 is TGCAGCGCCGGGGACAGGGGCACAGATACGCAGTATTTT.

This clonotype was counted only a few times. The V gene is TRBV5-1, the J gene TRBJ2-1, with 9 bases matching TRBD2. In germline, CDR1 is SGHRS, CDR2 YFSETQ. The CDR3 spans 14 residues. The J segment lost 10 bases and the V segment lost 0 bases, leaving 5 bases of the junction unmatched. The CDR3 is CASSLASGVGEQFF. In DNA, the CDR3 is TGCGCCAGCAGCTTGGCTAGCGGGGTGGGAGAGCAGTTCTTC. Supplemented by reference TRBV5-1 and TRBJ2-1, the full variable domain reads KAGVTQTPRYLIKTRGQQVTLSCSPISGHRSVSWYQQTPGQGLQFLFEYFSETQRNKGNFPGRFSGRQFSNSRSEMNVSTLELGDSALYLCASSLASGVGEQFFGPGTRLTVL.

This clonotype appeared once. The chain couples TRBV7-9 to TRBJ1-4, with D perhaps TRBD1 (6 bases). The CDR3 is made up of 18 amino acids. V lost 1 base to trimming and J lost 6 bases, with 21 bases between them. The germline V gene encodes CDR1 SEHNR and CDR2 FQNEAQ (reference sequence). This chain's CDR3 is CASSLVAGDLRSDEKLFF. DNA of the CDR3: TGTGCCAGCAGCTTAGTGGCAGGGGACCTAAGGTCGGATGAAAAACTGTTTTTT.